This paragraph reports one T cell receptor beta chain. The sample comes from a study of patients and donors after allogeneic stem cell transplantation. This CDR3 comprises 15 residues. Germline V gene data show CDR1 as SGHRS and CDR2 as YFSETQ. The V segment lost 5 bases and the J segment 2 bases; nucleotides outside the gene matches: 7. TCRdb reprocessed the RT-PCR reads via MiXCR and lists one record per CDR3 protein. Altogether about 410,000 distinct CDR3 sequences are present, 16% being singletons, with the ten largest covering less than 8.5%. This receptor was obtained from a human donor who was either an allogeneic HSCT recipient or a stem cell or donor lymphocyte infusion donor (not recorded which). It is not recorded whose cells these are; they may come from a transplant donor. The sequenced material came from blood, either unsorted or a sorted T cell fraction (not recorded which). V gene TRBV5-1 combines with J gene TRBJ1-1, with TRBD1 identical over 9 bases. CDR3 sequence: CASRQPGQGNTEAFF. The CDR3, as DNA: TGCGCCAGCAGACAACCGGGACAGGGCAACACTGAAGCTTTCTTT. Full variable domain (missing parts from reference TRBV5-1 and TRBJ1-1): KAGVTQTPRYLIKTRGQQVTLSCSPISGHRSVSWYQQTPGQGLQFLFEYFSETQRNKGNFPGRFSGRQFSNSRSEMNVSTLELGDSALYLCASRQPGQGNTEAFFGQGTRLTVV.